This TCR beta chain was recovered during a study of T-cell memory formation after mild COVID-19. Study as a whole: Largely donor-specific sequence clusters came from a couple of donors.

Whole-study findings and limits: Contracting CD4+ clones lay largely in CM and EM, with CD8+ ones residing in EMRA. The finding that pre-infection memory included some responding clones suggested that cross-reactive memory joined.

Germline V gives CDR1 SGHRS, CDR2 YFSETQ. CDR3 length: 16 residues. Trimming took 3 bases from V and 7 from J; bases not matched to a gene: 7. This clonotype was counted only a few times. Its antigen is unidentified. After 5'RACE with constant-segment primers, TCR alpha and TCR beta cDNA libraries carrying sample barcodes and UMIs were obtained. Each CDR3 protein gets one entry after TCRdb re-called the 5' RACE reads with MiXCR. There are around 530,000 distinct CDR3 sequences in the sample; 20% to 25% occur only once, and roughly 9.1% lies in the top ten. Sample: PBMCs or a T cell subset sorted from them (not recorded which). The clonotype comes from an adult woman who had mild COVID-19 (a few samples of this study predate the infection). Cell type and time point are not known. V is TRBV5-1 and J is TRBJ2-1, with 13 bases identical to TRBD2. CDR3: CASSSGLAGEWNEQFF. The CDR3 bases are TGCGCCAGCAGCTCTGGACTAGCGGGGGAATGGAATGAGCAGTTCTTC. Together with reference TRBV5-1 and TRBJ2-1, the CDR3 gives the full variable domain: KAGVTQTPRYLIKTRGQQVTLSCSPISGHRSVSWYQQTPGQGLQFLFEYFSETQRNKGNFPGRFSGRQFSNSRSEMNVSTLELGDSALYLCASSSGLAGEWNEQFFGPGTRLTVL.